Following are 23 T cell receptor beta chains from one sample sequenced in a study of blood T cell repertoires in COVID-19. Some clones are missing from TCRdb's copy, which holds only in-frame ones; the method was immunoSEQ multiplex PCR. The sample has 210,000 or so clones, roughly 78% seen once; the top ten hold approximately 12%. The sample taken for sequencing was peripheral blood. The receptor source for this set is a woman between 35 and 50 years old with acute or convalescent COVID-19.

This clone turned up a few times. The chain is built from TRBV25-1 and TRBJ2-5, with 7 bases matching TRBD1. Germline-derived CDR1 and CDR2 are MGHDK and SYGVNS. V shed 8 bases, J shed 1 base, and the junction held 7 bases outside the gene matches. The CDR3 is made up of 14 amino acids. For the CDR3, the DNA is TGTGCCAGCGGCCCGGGGACAGTCCAAGAGACCCAGTACTTC. Protein sequence: CASGPGTVQETQYF.

The V call is TRBV18, the J call TRBJ1-2; TRBD1 matches at 7 bases. CDR1 is KGHSH, CDR2 LQKENI, per germline. The junction had 0 bases not matched to a gene; V was cut back by 4 bases and J by 4 bases. The CDR3 runs 12 residues. The CDR3 DNA is TGTGCCAGCTCACGGGACAGCTATGGCTACACCTTC. Amino acids: CASSRDSYGYTF.

The chain couples TRBV7-9 to TRBJ2-4, with D perhaps matching TRBD2 (5 bases). This CDR3 has 12 residues. V was trimmed by 3 bases and J by 15 bases, leaving 15 bases between them. Germline CDR1 SEHNR, CDR2 FQNEAQ (reference sequence). The CDR3 coding sequence is TGTGCCAGCAGCTTGGAGGACCTAGTCTGGTACTTC. Amino acid sequence: CASSLEDLVWYF.

The chain links TRBV24-1 to TRBJ2-2, with TRBD1 as a possible D gene (5 bases). The CDR3 is 13 amino acids. V gave up 2 bases and J gave up 7 bases, with 7 bases separating them. Germline CDR1 KGHDR, CDR2 SFDVKD. CDR3 region: CATSDYDSGELFF. As DNA, the CDR3 is TGTGCCACCAGTGATTACGACAGCGGGGAGCTGTTTTTT.

This clone was seen once. The chain couples TRBV4-1 to TRBJ2-7, with TRBD1 identical over 7 bases. With 1 base clipped from V and 4 bases from J, the junction kept 4 bases outside the gene matches. The germline V gene encodes CDR1 MGHRA and CDR2 YSYEKL. The CDR3 length is 14 residues. CDR3 sequence (DNA): TGCGCCAGCAGCCAAGGTCAGGGGGATTACGAGCAGTACTTC. Amino acids: CASSQGQGDYEQYF.

The chain carries TRBV19 and TRBJ2-7, with a weak D call TRBD1 (6 bases). Germline V gene data show CDR1 as LNHDA and CDR2 as SQIVND (reference sequence). The CDR3 is 14 residues long. V was cut by 3 bases and J by 5 bases, with 14 bases left in between. As DNA, the CDR3 is TGTGCCAGTAGTATTGGGCAGGGGTGGAACGAGCAGTACTTC. This gives the protein CASSIGQGWNEQYF.

The chain carries TRBV19 and TRBJ1-1, with a possible D match to TRBD1 (6 bases). This CDR3 is built from 17 residues. Germline V CDR1 and CDR2: LNHDA, SQIVND (reference sequence). V was trimmed by 6 bases and J by 1 base, leaving 21 bases between them. The chain's CDR3 is CASRQSRPGQTNTEAFF. CDR3 bases: TGTGCCAGTAGGCAATCTCGACCGGGACAAACGAACACTGAAGCTTTCTTT.

The V call is TRBV15, the J call TRBJ1-1; the match to TRBD1 covers 8 bases. Per germline, CDR1 LNHNV and CDR2 YYDKDF (reference sequence). The CDR3 contains 14 residues. Trimming cost V 6 bases and J 7 bases; bases outside gene matches: 10. The CDR3: CATRTGVRKGEAFF. In nucleotides, the CDR3 is TGTGCCACCAGGACAGGGGTAAGGAAAGGTGAAGCTTTCTTT.

J is TRBJ2-1 and V is TRBV5-6, with TRBD1 identical over 9 bases. The CDR3 is 16 residues long. CDR1 SGHDT and CDR2 YYEEEE come from the germline V gene. Losses at the gene ends were 0 bases for V and 6 bases for J; bases not matched to a gene: 7. The CDR3 here is CASSLEAWTGANEQFF. The CDR3 region has the DNA TGTGCCAGCAGCTTGGAGGCCTGGACAGGGGCCAATGAGCAGTTCTTC.

The rearrangement links TRBV6-4 to TRBJ2-2; D gene uncertain. The CDR3 extends over 13 amino acids. V lost 3 bases and J lost 7, with 9 bases in between. Germline lookup yields CDR1 MRHNA and CDR2 SNTAGT. The CDR3 loop reads CASSDSFGGELFF. CDR3 in DNA: TGTGCCAGCAGTGATTCCTTCGGCGGGGAGCTGTTTTTT.

V and J are TRBV30 and TRBJ2-7; 7 nucleotides line up with TRBD1. CDR3 length: 14 residues. The germline CDR1 and CDR2 sequences are GTSNPN and SVGIG (reference sequence). The V and J ends lost 0 bases and 3 bases, in that order; junction bases with no gene match: 5. The CDR3 is CAWSVPPGGYEQYF. The DNA of the CDR3 is TGTGCCTGGAGTGTACCTCCAGGGGGCTACGAGCAGTACTTC.

This chain links TRBV3-1 (or the pseudogene TRBV3-2) with TRBJ2-7; 10 nucleotides align to TRBD1. The V gene end was trimmed by 10 bases and the J gene end by 3 bases; junction bases not matched to a gene: 15. This CDR3 has 16 residues. Germline V gene data show CDR1 as LGHDT and CDR2 as YNNKEL (reference sequence). This chain's CDR3 is CATSPGPGQGIYEQYF. CDR3 DNA: TGTGCCACTTCACCCGGTCCGGGACAGGGGATCTACGAGCAGTACTTC.

The chain combines TRBV5-1 with TRBJ1-1, with unresolved D. Germline V gene data show CDR1 as SGHRS and CDR2 as YFSETQ. This CDR3 is 14 amino acids long. Trimming stripped 0 bases from V and 2 bases from J, with 8 bases between. The CDR3 spells CASSLDSTNTEAFF. The CDR3 DNA is TGCGCCAGCAGCTTGGACAGCACAAACACTGAAGCTTTCTTT.

This clone was recorded only once. The chain has TRBV2 and TRBJ2-5, with 8 bases that match TRBD1. Germline trimming cut 7 bases from V and 2 bases from J; bases unmatched to any gene: 3. Germline CDR1 reads SNHLY; CDR2 reads FYNNEI. The CDR3 has 13 amino acids. CDR3 residues: CASNRDRQETQYF. DNA for the CDR3: TGTGCCAGCAACCGGGACAGGCAAGAGACCCAGTACTTC.

The chain joins TRBV24-1 to TRBJ2-3, with D unresolved. V dropped 4 bases and J dropped 2 bases, with 6 bases sitting between them. Per the germline V gene, CDR1 is KGHDR and CDR2 is SFDVKD. The CDR3 runs 13 residues. The CDR3 region is CATSDLYTDTQYF. In DNA form, the CDR3 reads TGTGCCACCAGTGACCTCTACACAGATACGCAGTATTTT.

The rearrangement joins TRBV18 to TRBJ1-3; D is uncertain. The CDR3 runs 13 residues. V was cut by 3 bases and J by 7 bases, with 10 bases left in between. Germline-derived CDR1 and CDR2 are KGHSH and LQKENI. The chain's CDR3 is CASSPDLVNTIYF. The CDR3 bases are TGTGCCAGCTCACCTGATTTAGTCAACACCATATATTTT.

This chain joins TRBV10-3 and TRBJ1-2; 7 bases are a match to TRBD1. The J segment lost 3 bases and the V segment lost 2 bases, leaving 3 bases of the junction unmatched. The germline CDR1 and CDR2 sequences are ENHRY and SYGVKD. The CDR3 is 14 amino acids. CDR3 region: CAISEGTAYYGYTF. For the CDR3, the DNA is TGTGCCATCAGTGAGGGGACAGCCTACTATGGCTACACCTTC.

The rearrangement joins TRBV11-2 to TRBJ1-1; D is ambiguous. The V gene lost 7 bases and the J gene lost 1 base, with 10 bases spanning the gap. This CDR3 has 13 amino acids. Germline lookup yields CDR1 SGHAT and CDR2 FQNNGV. CDR3 loop: CASIWQKNTEAFF. The DNA for the CDR3 is TGTGCCAGCATCTGGCAGAAGAACACTGAAGCTTTCTTT.

V usage is TRBV3-1 (or the pseudogene TRBV3-2) and J usage is TRBJ2-7; D is uncertain. V lost 3 bases to trimming and J lost 2 bases, with 17 bases between them. Germline V lookup: CDR1 LGHDT, CDR2 YNNKEL (reference sequence). CDR3 length equals 16 residues. CDR3 loop: CASSQGDWPKAYEQYF. As DNA, the CDR3 is TGTGCCAGCAGCCAGGGCGATTGGCCCAAAGCCTACGAGCAGTACTTC.

In its sample, this clone was seen a few times. The gene calls are TRBV4-1 and TRBJ2-2; tentatively, D is TRBD2 (7 bases). The CDR3 covers 16 residues. The germline CDR1 and CDR2 sequences are MGHRA and YSYEKL. Trimming left V 0 bases short and J 4 bases short, with 12 bases between. The CDR3 DNA sequence: TGCGCCAGCAGCCAAGAGTACGGGGGGCGCACCGGGGAGCTGTTTTTT. Residues: CASSQEYGGRTGELFF.

This clone was seen a single time. The rearrangement links TRBV27 to TRBJ2-7, with 8 bases aligning to TRBD2. J gave up 0 bases and V 10 bases, and 5 bases lay outside the gene matches. CDR1 is MNHEY and CDR2 is SMNVEV in the germline V gene (reference sequence). The CDR3 sequence is 13 residues long. The chain's CDR3 is CATQRGSSYEQYF. The CDR3 DNA reads as TGTGCCACCCAGCGGGGGAGCTCCTACGAGCAGTACTTC.

This clone showed up just once. The chain combines TRBV24-1 with TRBJ1-4; D possibly corresponds to TRBD1 (6 bases). The germline V and J ends were trimmed by 3 bases and 3 bases, with 10 bases remaining between them. Germline V gives CDR1 KGHDR, CDR2 SFDVKD. The CDR3 is 15 residues long. This CDR3 reads CATSDPGESNEKLFF. The CDR3 nucleotides are TGTGCCACCAGTGATCCAGGGGAGTCTAATGAAAAACTGTTTTTT.

In its sample, this clone was seen a few times. This chain connects TRBV9 to TRBJ1-3, with D tentatively TRBD1 (6 bases). The germline V gene encodes CDR1 SGDLS and CDR2 YYNGEE. Deletions cut 0 bases from V and 0 bases from J, with 13 bases between. The CDR3 extends over 17 amino acids. CDR3 DNA: TGTGCCAGCAGCGTAGCTCAGGGGCCCTTCTCTGGAAACACCATATATTTT. Translated: CASSVAQGPFSGNTIYF.